These T cell receptor beta chains were read from a single sample in a study of identical twins. MiXCR, applied by TCRdb to the 5' RACE reads, yields one record per CDR3 protein. The table records 240,000 or so distinct CDR3 sequences, 10% to 15% of them present only once. The same sample was also used in a study of yellow fever vaccine responses in identical twins.

Sequences were obtained from memory (CD45RO+) T cells sorted from blood. The receptor set was obtained from a woman aged 18-29 years in good health. Each CDR3 is given with its conserved first and last residue. D genes are given only for firm matches. Not all rows give a size; the values are once, few, many and, for expanded clones, a class.

abundance | j_gene | d_gene | len | v_gene | CDR3aa | CDR3nt
many | TRBJ2-4 | - | 18 | TRBV20-1 | CSARDTGRSSGAKNIQYF | TGCAGTGCTAGAGACACAGGTCGATCGAGTGGGGCCAAAAACATTCAGTACTTC
- | TRBJ2-5 | - | 17 | TRBV11-2 | CASNFFTTGRVEETQYF | TGTGCCAGCAACTTTTTTACGACAGGGAGGGTGGAAGAGACCCAGTACTTC
few | TRBJ2-4 | - | 17 | TRBV5-1 | CASSLGRVVSAKNIQYF | TGCGCCAGCAGCTTGGGGAGGGTGGTTTCGGCCAAAAACATTCAGTACTTC
- | TRBJ2-7 | TRBD2 | 14 | TRBV9 | CASSPSGVSYEQYF | TGTGCCAGCAGCCCAAGCGGGGTCAGCTACGAGCAGTACTTC
few | TRBJ2-1 | - | 16 | TRBV5-1 | CASSYSGRSSYNEQFF | TGCGCCAGCAGCTACAGCGGTCGTAGCTCCTACAATGAGCAGTTCTTC
- | TRBJ2-5 | TRBD2 | 17 | TRBV27 | CASSSPGLAGVKETQYF | TGTGCCAGCAGTTCACCGGGACTAGCGGGGGTTAAGGAGACCCAGTACTTC
many | TRBJ2-3 | - | 16 | TRBV11-2 | CASSFHERTSTDTQYF | TGTGCCAGCAGCTTCCACGAGCGGACTAGCACAGATACGCAGTATTTT
many | TRBJ2-1 | - | 15 | TRBV5-1 | CASSLEGGSYNEQFF | TGCGCCAGCAGCTTGGAAGGCGGTAGCTACAATGAGCAGTTCTTC
- | TRBJ2-6 | - | 18 | TRBV28 | CASSRPPGAGFGANVLTF | TGTGCCAGCAGTCGACCCCCCGGGGCGGGTTTTGGGGCCAACGTCCTGACTTTC
few | TRBJ2-7 | - | 13 | TRBV10-3 | CAISAGSPYEQYF | TGTGCCATCAGTGCCGGATCGCCCTACGAGCAGTACTTC
many | TRBJ2-2 | - | 15 | TRBV20-1 | CSARLAQMNTGELFF | TGCAGTGCTAGACTAGCGCAAATGAACACCGGGGAGCTGTTTTTT
- | TRBJ1-4 | TRBD1 | 14 | TRBV7-8 | CASSSGQLDEKLFF | TGTGCCAGCAGCTCGGGACAGCTGGATGAAAAACTGTTTTTT
few | TRBJ2-1 | - | 15 | TRBV15 | CATSRGAGSYNEQFF | TGTGCCACCAGCAGAGGAGCGGGCTCCTACAATGAGCAGTTCTTC
many | TRBJ2-7 | - | 14 | TRBV10-2 | CASRRGGTAYEQYF | TGCGCCAGCCGGAGGGGGGGAACAGCCTACGAGCAGTACTTC
- | TRBJ2-3 | TRBD1 | 15 | TRBV28 | CASSFGQGAADTQYF | TGTGCCAGCAGTTTTGGACAGGGAGCGGCAGATACGCAGTATTTT
- | TRBJ2-3 | TRBD1 | 12 | TRBV7-2 | CAVGQGRDTQYF | TGTGCCGTCGGACAGGGGAGGGATACGCAGTATTTT
few | TRBJ2-5 | TRBD1 | 12 | TRBV20-1 | CSADRAIETQYF | TGCAGTGCCGACAGGGCCATAGAGACCCAGTACTTC
few | TRBJ2-2 | TRBD2 | 13 | TRBV29-1 | CSASGGSIGELFF | TGCAGCGCTAGCGGGGGGTCTATCGGGGAGCTGTTTTTT
- | TRBJ2-7 | - | 13 | TRBV20-1 | CSARGQITYEQYF | TGCAGTGCTAGGGGCCAGATAACCTACGAGCAGTACTTC
few | TRBJ1-5 | - | 13 | TRBV6-6 | CASSDWQNQPQHF | TGTGCCAGCAGCGACTGGCAGAATCAGCCCCAGCATTTT
- | TRBJ2-2 | - | 15 | TRBV20-1 | CSARSDSLGGRELFF | TGCAGTGCTAGATCCGACTCTCTAGGTGGCAGGGAGCTGTTTTTT
many | TRBJ1-2 | - | 12 | TRBV12-3/TRBV12-4 | CASSSRLQGYTF | TGTGCCAGCAGTTCCCGATTGCAAGGCTACACCTTC
few | TRBJ2-1 | - | 14 | TRBV2 | CASSVLQTANEQFF | TGTGCCAGCAGTGTGTTGCAGACAGCGAATGAGCAGTTCTTC
many | TRBJ2-1 | - | 16 | TRBV6-2/TRBV6-3 | CASSYSPGSSYNEQFF | TGTGCCAGCAGTTACTCCCCCGGGAGCTCCTACAATGAGCAGTTCTTC
many | TRBJ1-1 | - | 12 | TRBV12-3/TRBV12-4 | CASSESNTEAFF | TGTGCCAGCAGTGAGTCGAACACTGAAGCTTTCTTT
few | TRBJ2-2 | - | 16 | TRBV18 | CASSPSEEPNTGELFF | TGTGCCAGCTCACCATCGGAGGAACCGAACACCGGGGAGCTGTTTTTT
- | TRBJ2-5 | - | 10 | TRBV6-2/TRBV6-3 | CATHQETQYF | TGTGCCACCCACCAAGAGACCCAGTACTTC
- | TRBJ1-5 | - | 14 | TRBV24-1 | CATSGGTPGQPQHF | TGTGCCACCAGTGGGGGGACCCCGGGGCAGCCCCAGCATTTT
- | TRBJ2-4 | TRBD2 | 14 | TRBV20-1 | CSAGKAGAKNIQYF | TGCAGTGCTGGGAAAGCGGGGGCCAAAAACATTCAGTACTTC
many | TRBJ2-5 | TRBD2 | 16 | TRBV3-1 | CASSLGGPGGQETQYF | TGTGCCAGCAGCCTGGGCGGTCCCGGGGGGCAAGAGACCCAGTACTTC
many | TRBJ2-1 | TRBD2 | 14 | TRBV6-1 | CASTDSGRFNEQFF | TGTGCCAGCACTGATAGCGGGAGGTTCAATGAGCAGTTCTTC
- | TRBJ2-3 | TRBD2 | 18 | TRBV20-1 | CSARDPQGTSGKADTQYF | TGCAGTGCTAGAGATCCCCAGGGGACTAGCGGGAAAGCAGATACGCAGTATTTT
many | TRBJ2-1 | - | 13 | TRBV12-3/TRBV12-4 | CASSLIAYNEQFF | TGTGCCAGCAGTTTAATAGCCTACAATGAGCAGTTCTTC
few | TRBJ2-1 | TRBD2 | 16 | TRBV4-2 | CASSQEVAGAYNEQFF | TGTGCCAGCAGCCAAGAGGTAGCGGGGGCCTACAATGAGCAGTTCTTC
few | TRBJ2-1 | - | 18 | TRBV24-1 | CATSDSGASSGTYNEQFF | TGTGCCACCAGTGATTCGGGGGCTTCTAGCGGAACATACAATGAGCAGTTCTTC
- | TRBJ2-2 | - | 15 | TRBV28 | CASSFGQGRAGELFF | TGTGCCAGCAGTTTCGGGCAGGGGAGGGCCGGGGAGCTGTTTTTT
few | TRBJ2-3 | TRBD1 | 16 | TRBV4-2 | CASSPQGTESTDTQYF | TGTGCCAGCAGCCCACAAGGGACAGAGAGCACAGATACGCAGTATTTT
few | TRBJ2-2 | - | 18 | TRBV10-1 | CASSELPRRPRDTGELFF | TGCGCCAGCAGTGAGCTTCCACGCCGTCCTAGGGACACCGGGGAGCTGTTTTTT
many | TRBJ2-7 | - | 14 | TRBV2 | CASSDTGLKGEQYF | TGTGCCAGCAGTGACACGGGGCTGAAAGGGGAGCAGTACTTC
- | TRBJ1-2 | - | 11 | TRBV20-1 | CSAKLDYGYTF | TGCAGTGCCAAGCTAGACTATGGCTACACCTTC
- | TRBJ2-7 | TRBD2 | 14 | TRBV20-1 | CSADAGLAGGEQYF | TGCAGTGCTGACGCTGGACTAGCGGGAGGCGAGCAGTACTTC
few | TRBJ2-1 | - | 13 | TRBV6-4 | CASSDSGEGEQFF | TGTGCCAGCAGTGACTCGGGCGAAGGCGAGCAGTTCTTC
- | TRBJ2-1 | - | 15 | TRBV20-1 | CSARRRERSYNEQFF | TGCAGTGCTAGACGGCGGGAACGGTCCTACAATGAGCAGTTCTTC
once | TRBJ1-2 | - | 15 | TRBV4-3 | CASSQVPGANYGYTF | TGCGCCAGCAGCCAAGTCCCCGGGGCTAACTATGGCTACACCTTC
- | TRBJ2-3 | - | 10 | TRBV20-1 | CSPTTDTQYF | TGCAGTCCAACTACAGATACGCAGTATTTT
many | TRBJ2-1 | TRBD2 | 16 | TRBV10-3 | CAIREGLAGGKGEQFF | TGTGCCATCAGAGAGGGACTAGCGGGGGGCAAGGGTGAGCAGTTCTTC
- | TRBJ2-1 | TRBD2 | 14 | TRBV10-3 | CAISQTGTTNEQFF | TGTGCCATCAGTCAAACCGGGACTACAAACGAGCAGTTCTTC
- | TRBJ2-5 | - | 17 | TRBV3-1 | CASSQVSFAGGQETQYF | TGTGCCAGCAGCCAAGTGAGCTTTGCGGGTGGACAAGAGACCCAGTACTTC
- | TRBJ2-7 | - | 14 | TRBV12-3/TRBV12-4 | CASSPDTLSYEQYF | TGTGCCAGCAGTCCCGACACTCTCTCCTACGAGCAGTACTTC
many | TRBJ1-2 | - | 15 | TRBV20-1 | CSASPPETSFYGYTF | TGCAGTGCTAGCCCCCCGGAGACCTCTTTTTATGGCTACACCTTC
- | TRBJ1-2 | TRBD1 | 12 | TRBV6-2/TRBV6-3 | CASSLTGHGYTF | TGTGCCAGCAGCTTGACAGGGCACGGCTACACCTTC
many | TRBJ2-7 | - | 13 | TRBV5-1 | CASSLGIGNEQYF | TGCGCCAGCAGCTTGGGGATTGGCAACGAGCAGTACTTC
- | TRBJ1-2 | TRBD1 | 16 | TRBV7-9 | CASSLASGTGNYGYTF | TGTGCCAGCAGCTTAGCTAGCGGGACAGGGAACTATGGCTACACCTTC
few | TRBJ2-7 | - | 12 | TRBV3-1 | CASSPRASEQYF | TGTGCCAGCAGCCCCAGAGCGTCCGAGCAGTACTTC
- | TRBJ2-7 | - | 14 | TRBV12-3/TRBV12-4 | CASSFHGSRYEQYF | TGTGCCAGCAGTTTTCACGGTTCCCGCTACGAGCAGTACTTC
- | TRBJ2-5 | TRBD2 | 14 | TRBV20-1 | CSARLAGVGETQYF | TGCAGTGCTAGACTAGCGGGGGTCGGGGAGACCCAGTACTTC
many | TRBJ2-5 | - | 12 | TRBV21-1 | CASSKVGETQYF | TGTGCCAGCAGCAAAGTGGGAGAGACCCAGTACTTC
- | TRBJ2-3 | - | 15 | TRBV3-1 | CATTQEGRLTDTQYF | TGTGCCACCACCCAAGAGGGGCGGCTCACAGATACGCAGTATTTT
few | TRBJ1-4 | TRBD1 | 15 | TRBV6-5 | CASSYSTGSNEKLFF | TGTGCCAGCAGTTACTCGACAGGGTCTAATGAAAAACTGTTTTTT